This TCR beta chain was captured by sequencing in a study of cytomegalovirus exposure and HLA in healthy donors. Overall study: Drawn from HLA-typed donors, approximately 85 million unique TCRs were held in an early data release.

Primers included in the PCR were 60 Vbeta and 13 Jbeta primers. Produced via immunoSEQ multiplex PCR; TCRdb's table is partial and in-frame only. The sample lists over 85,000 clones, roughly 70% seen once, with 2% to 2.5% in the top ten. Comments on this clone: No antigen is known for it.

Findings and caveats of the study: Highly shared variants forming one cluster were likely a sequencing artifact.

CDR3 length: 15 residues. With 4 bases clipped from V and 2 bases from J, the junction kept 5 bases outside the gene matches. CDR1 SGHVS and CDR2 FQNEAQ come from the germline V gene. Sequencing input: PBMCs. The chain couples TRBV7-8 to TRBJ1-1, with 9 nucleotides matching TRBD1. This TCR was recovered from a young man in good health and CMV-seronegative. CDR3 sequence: CASSSRQGVNTEAFF. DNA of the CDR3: TGTGCCAGCAGCTCTAGACAGGGGGTAAACACTGAAGCTTTCTTT.